This entry describes one TCR beta chain. Assay: immunoSEQ multiplex PCR; the TCRdb copy retains only in-frame clones and omits some. The profile shows 110,000 or so clones, 90% of them singletons. The sample comes from a study of Tregs in tolerant kidney transplant recipients. Germline-derived CDR1 and CDR2 are MDHEN and SYDVKM. The ends were cut back, 5 bases at V and 4 bases at J, with 11 bases in the middle. The CDR3 extends over 13 amino acids. CD4+CD25+CD127- Tregs, CD4+CD25- non-Tregs, CD4 and CD8 cells were sorted. This sequence originates from a human donor who received a combined kidney and bone marrow transplant. The material was CD4+ T cells from blood, obtained before the transplant. The rearrangement links TRBV28 to TRBJ1-1; perhaps TRBD1 as D (5 bases). The CDR3 DNA follows: TGTGCCAGCAGTAAGGGAAGGGGCACTGAAGCTTTCTTT. As protein: CASSKGRGTEAFF.